Following are 9 T cell receptor beta chains from one sample sequenced in a study of blood T cell repertoires in COVID-19. Data came from immunoSEQ multiplex PCR; TCRdb stores just in-frame clones and leaves some out. The sample includes some 140,000 clones, approximately 80% of them seen just once. Sequencing was performed on peripheral blood. The receptors derive from a man older than 75 with acute or convalescent COVID-19.

This clone was seen a handful of times. The chain couples TRBV27 to TRBJ1-2; TRBD1 is a possible D gene (6 bases). The CDR3 loop spans 15 amino acids. Germline CDR1 reads MNHEY; CDR2 reads SMNVEV (reference sequence). Trimming cost V 5 bases and J 6 bases, with 19 bases left between them. This chain's CDR3 is CASSQQGRSQHGYTF. Here the CDR3 DNA reads TGTGCCAGCAGTCAACAGGGACGGAGCCAACATGGCTACACCTTC.

The chain employs TRBV6-5 and TRBJ2-7, with 7 positions matching TRBD1. The germline CDR1 and CDR2 sequences are MNHEY and SVGAGI. The CDR3 is made up of 14 amino acids. The V gene end was trimmed by 2 bases and the J gene end by 0 bases; junction bases not matched to a gene: 1. The CDR3 region is CASSYNRGSYEQYF. CDR3 coding DNA: TGTGCCAGCAGTTACAACAGGGGCTCCTACGAGCAGTACTTC.

V usage is TRBV27 and J usage is TRBJ2-1, with 7 bases matching TRBD2. V shed 3 bases and J 7 bases; nucleotides not matched to a gene: 9. CDR3 length: 15 residues. Germline V lookup: CDR1 MNHEY, CDR2 SMNVEV (reference sequence). The CDR3 region has the DNA TGTGCCAGCAGTTTCGGGGGGTTCCTCGGGAATGAGCAGTTCTTC. Translation: CASSFGGFLGNEQFF.

This rearrangement joins TRBV5-1 to TRBJ2-5, with D maybe TRBD1 (6 bases). The CDR3 extends over 17 amino acids. V lost 0 bases and J lost 0, with 15 bases in between. The germline V gene encodes CDR1 SGHRS and CDR2 YFSETQ. The CDR3 nucleotides are TGCGCCAGCAGCTTGGGAGTCGGACAGCGGTACCAAGAGACCCAGTACTTC. This sequence encodes CASSLGVGQRYQETQYF.

This clone was recorded a few times. V is TRBV7-2 and J is TRBJ1-4; no firm D call. CDR1 and CDR2 from the germline V gene are SGHTA and FQGNSA. The CDR3 covers 13 residues. The V gene lost 3 bases and the J gene lost 8 bases, with 10 bases spanning the gap. CDR3 in amino acids: CASSFLGREKLFF. The CDR3 DNA reads as TGTGCCAGCAGCTTTTTGGGCAGAGAAAAACTGTTTTTT.

The chain uses TRBV7-9 and TRBJ2-3; 7 bases are shared with TRBD2. This CDR3 region has 15 residues. V lost 5 bases to trimming and J lost 4 bases; unmatched junction nucleotides: 9. Per germline, CDR1 SEHNR and CDR2 FQNEAQ (reference sequence). This CDR3 reads CASSHPILASDTQYF. CDR3 coding DNA: TGTGCCAGCAGCCACCCAATACTAGCGTCAGATACGCAGTATTTT. Looking up the rest from reference TRBV7-9 and TRBJ2-3 gives the full variable domain: DTGVSQNPRHKITKRGQNVTFRCDPISEHNRLYWYRQTLGQGPEFLTYFQNEAQLEKSRLLSDRFSAERPKGSFSTLEIQRTEQGDSAMYLCASSHPILASDTQYFGPGTRLTVL.

This rearrangement joins TRBV6-5 to TRBJ2-7; 7 bases align to TRBD1. Germline trimming cut 6 bases from V and 3 bases from J; bases unmatched to any gene: 5. The CDR3 runs 13 residues. The germline gives CDR1 MNHEY, CDR2 SVGAGI. The CDR3 nucleotides read TGTGCCAGCAGAACCGGGACAGACTACGAGCAGTACTTC. Its translation is CASRTGTDYEQYF.

The V call is TRBV6-5, the J call TRBJ1-2; 8 bases are a match to TRBD1. This CDR3 is built from 13 residues. Germline CDR1 is MNHEY and CDR2 is SVGAGI. The V and J ends lost 6 bases and 2 bases, in that order; junction bases with no gene match: 2. Here the CDR3 reads CASRGQGNYGYTF. CDR3 sequence (DNA): TGTGCCAGCAGAGGACAGGGCAACTATGGCTACACCTTC.

This rearrangement joins TRBV4-3 to TRBJ1-1; D is ambiguous. The CDR3 loop spans 16 amino acids. V was shortened by 0 bases and J by 0 bases, with 11 bases between the two germline ends. CDR1 is LGHNA, CDR2 YSLEER, per germline. The CDR3 region has the DNA TGCGCCAGCAGCCAAGATCAGGAAATCATGAACACTGAAGCTTTCTTT. Protein: CASSQDQEIMNTEAFF.